This is a list of T cell receptor beta chains from one sample in a study of Ad26.COV2.S vaccination and SARS-CoV-2 variants. Some clones are missing from TCRdb's copy, which holds only in-frame ones; the method was immunoSEQ multiplex PCR. The sample lists roughly 500,000 clones; about 88% were seen once. The material sequenced was peripheral blood, taken in a trial of Ad26.COV2.S vaccine versus placebo. These receptors were taken from a person aged 18-65 years who received the Ad26.COV2.S COVID-19 vaccine or a placebo. The CDR3 runs from the conserved cysteine through the conserved F or W. Each record gives: J gene, clone size, V gene, D gene, CDR3 protein, CDR3 DNA. The D gene is left open where the match is weak. Size is stated for part of the rows, as once, few or many counts, or as a class when the clone is expanded.

>TRBJ1-3|.|TRBV6-2/TRBV6-3|.
CASSIWTSRSSGNTIYF
TGTGCCAGCAGTATCTGGACATCCCGAAGCTCTGGAAACACCATATATTTT
>TRBJ1-3|.|TRBV3-1/TRBV3-2|.
CASSQGRGNTIYF
TGTGCCAGCAGCCAAGGAAGGGGAAACACCATATATTTT
>TRBJ2-1|.|TRBV27|.
CASGAFGNNEQFF
TGTGCCAGCGGCGCTTTCGGAAACAATGAGCAGTTCTTC
>TRBJ1-1|.|TRBV9|.
CASSVESLNTEAFF
TGTGCCAGCAGCGTAGAGAGCCTAAACACTGAAGCTTTCTTT
>TRBJ1-1|.|TRBV11-3|.
CASSLVGTEAFF
TGTGCCAGCAGCTTAGTCGGCACTGAAGCTTTCTTT
>TRBJ1-2|.|TRBV5-1|.
CASSPQTVTGYTF
TGCGCCAGCAGCCCCCAGACCGTGACCGGCTACACCTTC
>TRBJ2-5|.|TRBV5-6|TRBD2
CASTLSGGAETQYF
TGTGCCAGCACGCTGAGCGGGGGCGCCGAGACCCAGTACTTC
>TRBJ1-6|.|TRBV5-6|TRBD1
CASSLKQGAGTLHF
TGTGCCAGCAGCTTGAAACAGGGGGCAGGGACCCTCCACTTT
>TRBJ1-6|once|TRBV13|.
CASSPLDRLNSPLHF
TGTGCCAGCAGCCCACTCGACAGGTTAAATTCACCCCTCCACTTT
>TRBJ2-7|.|TRBV7-2|.
CASSLFTTGSYEQYF
TGTGCCAGCAGCCTCTTTACGACAGGTTCCTACGAGCAGTACTTC
>TRBJ1-2|.|TRBV19|.
CASQENYGYTF
TGTGCCAGTCAGGAAAACTATGGCTACACCTTC
>TRBJ2-1|.|TRBV6-1|.
CASSESPAGYYNEQFF
TGTGCCAGCAGTGAAAGCCCGGCAGGCTACTACAATGAGCAGTTCTTC
>TRBJ1-1|.|TRBV3-1/TRBV3-2|.
CASRGGLDGTEAFF
TGTGCCAGCAGGGGGGGGTTGGATGGCACTGAAGCTTTCTTT
>TRBJ2-7|.|TRBV27|.
CASSLSTGFSPVRGEQYF
TGTGCCAGCAGTTTATCCACAGGTTTTTCCCCGGTAAGGGGCGAGCAGTACTTC
>TRBJ1-4|.|TRBV2|.
CASSRQATNEKLFF
TGTGCCAGCAGCCGGCAGGCAACTAATGAAAAACTGTTTTTT
>TRBJ2-5|.|TRBV5-1|.
CASSLWSGQGETQYF
TGCGCCAGCAGCTTGTGGTCGGGACAAGGGGAGACCCAGTACTTC
>TRBJ2-7|.|TRBV7-6|TRBD1
CASSRDRDYEQYF
TGTGCCAGCAGCCGGGACAGGGACTACGAGCAGTACTTC
>TRBJ1-5|.|TRBV7-2|.
CASSHWTGNQPQHF
TGTGCCAGCAGCCATTGGACAGGCAATCAGCCCCAGCATTTT
>TRBJ1-1|.|TRBV4-2|.
CASSQAGVTEAFF
TGTGCCAGCAGTCAAGCAGGGGTGACTGAAGCTTTCTTT
>TRBJ2-5|.|TRBV11-3|.
CASSLLAGWERETQYF
TGTGCCAGCAGCTTATTGGCAGGGTGGGAGAGGGAGACCCAGTACTTC
>TRBJ2-5|once|TRBV6-2/TRBV6-3|.
CASSYFKTQYF
TGTGCCAGCAGTTACTTTAAGACCCAGTACTTC
>TRBJ2-2|.|TRBV2|.
CASSAQGFQKTGELFF
TGTGCCAGCAGCGCTCAGGGGTTCCAAAAGACCGGGGAGCTGTTTTTT
>TRBJ1-5|.|TRBV6-1|.
CASSGAGSGGYQPQHF
TGTGCCAGCAGTGGGGCAGGGTCGGGGGGCTATCAGCCCCAGCATTTT
>TRBJ1-6|.|TRBV11-3|.
CASSLRSNSPLHF
TGTGCCAGCAGCTTACGGAGTAATTCACCCCTCCACTTT
>TRBJ2-1|.|TRBV19|TRBD2
CAASGSIYNEQFF
TGTGCCGCAAGCGGGAGTATTTACAATGAGCAGTTCTTC
>TRBJ1-2|.|TRBV7-2|.
CASTRWGPATQANYGYTF
TGTGCCAGCACTCGATGGGGACCGGCAACACAAGCTAACTATGGCTACACCTTC
>TRBJ1-4|.|TRBV5-1|.
CASSLVADSAFGKLFF
TGCGCCAGCAGCTTGGTCGCGGACAGCGCGTTTGGAAAACTGTTTTTT
>TRBJ2-5|.|TRBV23-1|.
CASCRRIQETQYF
TGCGCCAGCTGCCGGAGGATCCAAGAGACCCAGTACTTC
>TRBJ1-1|once|TRBV11-1|.
CATSRSRYTGAFF
TGTGCCACCAGCCGCTCACGCTACACTGGAGCTTTCTTT
>TRBJ1-6|.|TRBV6-1|TRBD1
CASSAPRTGMNSPLHF
TGTGCCAGCAGTGCCCCCCGGACAGGGATGAATTCACCCCTCCACTTT
>TRBJ2-3|.|TRBV2|.
CASSEWAPLADTQYF
TGTGCCAGCAGTGAATGGGCCCCTTTGGCAGATACGCAGTATTTT
>TRBJ1-2|.|TRBV27|.
CASSFHKNYGYTF
TGTGCCAGCAGTTTTCACAAAAACTATGGCTACACCTTC
>TRBJ2-1|.|TRBV19|.
CASSILGGTYNEQFF
TGTGCCAGTAGTATACTAGGCGGAACTTACAATGAGCAGTTCTTC
>TRBJ1-5|.|TRBV28|.
CASSLTGSGQPQHF
TGTGCCAGCAGTTTAACAGGGTCGGGTCAGCCCCAGCATTTT
>TRBJ1-5|.|TRBV3-1/TRBV3-2|.
CASSQARSGGPQHF
TGTGCCAGCAGCCAAGCCAGGTCCGGGGGGCCCCAGCATTTT
>TRBJ2-7|.|TRBV5-1|TRBD1
CASSLGTAITYEQYF
TGCGCCAGCAGCTTAGGGACAGCCATCACCTACGAGCAGTACTTC
>TRBJ1-5|.|TRBV2|TRBD1
CASGGTGGRQPQHF
TGTGCCAGCGGGGGGACAGGGGGCAGGCAGCCCCAGCATTTT
>TRBJ1-4|.|TRBV27|.
CASSLRRTTNEKLFF
TGTGCCAGCAGTTTACGGAGAACTACTAATGAAAAACTGTTTTTT
>TRBJ2-3|.|TRBV19|.
CASSGRLDIRDTQYF
TGTGCCAGTAGTGGCCGACTAGACATTCGGGATACGCAGTATTTT
>TRBJ1-5|.|TRBV11-3|.
CASSLGRDQPQHF
TGTGCCAGCAGCTTAGGGCGAGATCAGCCCCAGCATTTT
>TRBJ1-1|.|TRBV2|.
CASSPQGPNTEAFF
TGTGCCAGCAGTCCCCAGGGCCCGAACACTGAAGCTTTCTTT
>TRBJ1-5|once|TRBV30|.
CAWSVISDQPQHF
TGTGCCTGGAGTGTGATCAGCGATCAGCCCCAGCATTTT
>TRBJ2-1|.|TRBV20-1|.
CSATRGEQFF
TGCAGTGCAACTCGGGGTGAGCAGTTCTTC
>TRBJ1-1|few|TRBV5-4|.
CASSPGLKLNTEAFF
TGTGCCAGCAGCCCTGGACTGAAACTGAACACTGAAGCTTTCTTT
>TRBJ1-4|.|TRBV7-2|.
CASSLVKGYYEKLFF
TGTGCCAGCAGCTTAGTAAAAGGGTACTATGAAAAACTGTTTTTT
>TRBJ2-2|.|TRBV11-3|.
CASGSGGSLTGELFF
TGTGCGTCCGGATCTGGGGGATCGTTAACCGGGGAGCTGTTTTTT
>TRBJ2-3|once|TRBV2|.
CASSGWALSTDTQYF
TGTGCCAGCAGTGGGTGGGCTCTTAGCACAGATACGCAGTATTTT
>TRBJ2-1|.|TRBV30|TRBD2
CAWSKGLTAYNEQFF
TGTGCCTGGAGTAAGGGACTAACCGCCTACAATGAGCAGTTCTTC
>TRBJ1-6|few|TRBV7-2|TRBD1
CASSLAGTANSPLHF
TGTGCCAGCAGCTTAGCTGGGACAGCCAATTCACCCCTCCACTTT
>TRBJ2-1|.|TRBV9|.
CASSVGSGDYNEQFF
TGTGCCAGCAGCGTTGGTTCGGGGGACTACAATGAGCAGTTCTTC